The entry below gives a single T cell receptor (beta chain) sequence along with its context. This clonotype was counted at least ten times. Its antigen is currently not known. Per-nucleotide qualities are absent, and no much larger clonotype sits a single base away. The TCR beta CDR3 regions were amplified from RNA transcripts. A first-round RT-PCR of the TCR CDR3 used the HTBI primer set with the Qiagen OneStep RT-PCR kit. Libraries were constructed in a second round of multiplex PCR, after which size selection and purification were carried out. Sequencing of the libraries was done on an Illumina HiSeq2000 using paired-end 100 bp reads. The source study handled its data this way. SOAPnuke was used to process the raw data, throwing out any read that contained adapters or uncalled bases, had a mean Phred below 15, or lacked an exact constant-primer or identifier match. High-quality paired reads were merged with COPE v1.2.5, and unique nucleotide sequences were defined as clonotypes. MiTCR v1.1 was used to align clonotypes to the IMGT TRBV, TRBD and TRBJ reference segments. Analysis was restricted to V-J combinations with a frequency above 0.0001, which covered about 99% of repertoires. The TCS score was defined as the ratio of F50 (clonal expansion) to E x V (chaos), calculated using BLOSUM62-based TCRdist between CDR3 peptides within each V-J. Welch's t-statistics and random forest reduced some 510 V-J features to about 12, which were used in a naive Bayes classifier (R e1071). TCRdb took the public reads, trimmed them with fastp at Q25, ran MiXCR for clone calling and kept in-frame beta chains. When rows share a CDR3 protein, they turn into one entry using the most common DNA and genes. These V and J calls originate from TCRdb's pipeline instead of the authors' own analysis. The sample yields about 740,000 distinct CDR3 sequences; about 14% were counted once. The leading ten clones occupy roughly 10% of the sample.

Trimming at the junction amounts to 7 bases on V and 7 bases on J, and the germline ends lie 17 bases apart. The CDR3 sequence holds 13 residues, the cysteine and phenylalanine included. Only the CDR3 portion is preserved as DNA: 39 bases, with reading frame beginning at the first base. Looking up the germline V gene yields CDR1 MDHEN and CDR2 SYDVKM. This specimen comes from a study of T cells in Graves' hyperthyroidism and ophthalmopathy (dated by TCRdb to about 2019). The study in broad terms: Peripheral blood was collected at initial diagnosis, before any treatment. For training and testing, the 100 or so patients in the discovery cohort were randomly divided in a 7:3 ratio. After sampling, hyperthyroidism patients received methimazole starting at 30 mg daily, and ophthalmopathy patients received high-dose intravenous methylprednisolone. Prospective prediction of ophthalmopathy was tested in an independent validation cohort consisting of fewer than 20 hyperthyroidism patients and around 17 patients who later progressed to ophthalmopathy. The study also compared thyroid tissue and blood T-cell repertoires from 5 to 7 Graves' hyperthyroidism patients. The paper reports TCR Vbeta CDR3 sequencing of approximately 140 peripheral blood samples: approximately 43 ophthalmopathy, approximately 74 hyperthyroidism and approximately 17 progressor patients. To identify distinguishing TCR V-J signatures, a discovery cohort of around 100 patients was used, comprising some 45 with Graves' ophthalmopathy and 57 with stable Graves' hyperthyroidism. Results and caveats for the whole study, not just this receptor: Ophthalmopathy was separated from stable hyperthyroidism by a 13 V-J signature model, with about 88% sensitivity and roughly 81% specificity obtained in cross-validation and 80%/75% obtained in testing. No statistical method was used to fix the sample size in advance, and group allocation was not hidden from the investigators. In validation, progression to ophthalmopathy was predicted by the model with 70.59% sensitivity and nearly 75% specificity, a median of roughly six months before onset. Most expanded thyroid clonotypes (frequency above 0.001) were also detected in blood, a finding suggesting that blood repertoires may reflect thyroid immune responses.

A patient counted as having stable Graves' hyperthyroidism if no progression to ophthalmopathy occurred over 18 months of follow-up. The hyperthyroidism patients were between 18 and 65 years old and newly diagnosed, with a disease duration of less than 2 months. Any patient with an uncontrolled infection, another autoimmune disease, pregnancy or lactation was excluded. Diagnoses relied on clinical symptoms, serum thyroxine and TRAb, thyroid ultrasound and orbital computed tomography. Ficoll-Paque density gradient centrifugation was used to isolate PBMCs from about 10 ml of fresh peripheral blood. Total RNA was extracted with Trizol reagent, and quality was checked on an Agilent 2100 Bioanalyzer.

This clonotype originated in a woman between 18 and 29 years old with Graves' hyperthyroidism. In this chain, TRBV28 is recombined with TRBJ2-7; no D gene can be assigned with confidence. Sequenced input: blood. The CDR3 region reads CASTDLLAWEQYF. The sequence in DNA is TGTGCCAGCACGGACCTCTTGGCTTGGGAGCAGTACTTC.